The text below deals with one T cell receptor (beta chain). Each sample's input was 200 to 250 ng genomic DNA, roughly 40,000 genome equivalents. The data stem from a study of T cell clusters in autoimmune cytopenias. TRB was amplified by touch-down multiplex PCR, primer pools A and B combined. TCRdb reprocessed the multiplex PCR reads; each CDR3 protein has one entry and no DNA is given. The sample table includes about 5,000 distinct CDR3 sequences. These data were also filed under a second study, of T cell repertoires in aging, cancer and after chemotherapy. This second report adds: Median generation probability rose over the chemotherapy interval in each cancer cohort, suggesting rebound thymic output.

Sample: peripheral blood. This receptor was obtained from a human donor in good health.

CDR3 loop: CASSLGGQYEQYF. V usage is TRBV5-1 and J usage is TRBJ2-7; TCRdb reports TRBD1, a call that lacks DNA to check it against. The CDR3 runs to 13 residues. Per germline, CDR1 SGHRS and CDR2 YFSETQ.